The rows below give T cell receptor beta chains drawn from one sample of a study of shared clonotypes between healthy human individuals. Sequencing was performed with immunoSEQ multiplex PCR; in TCRdb, only in-frame clones are kept and a portion is missing. Among fewer than 3 million clones listed, 85% to 95% were seen once. Sequenced: naive CD4+ T cells from PBMCs. The receptors originated from a man aged 18-30 years in good health. Some clones in this sample may be carry-over from other donors' samples. Both conserved end residues are part of each CDR3. D genes are given only for firm matches. Clone size is stated in some rows and not others, as once, few, many or a class when expanded.

DNA,CDR3,V,J,D,size
TGCGCCAGCAGCTTGCGGGGGGGACAGGGAAGCGAGCAGTACTTC,CASSLRGGQGSEQYF,TRBV5-1,TRBJ2-7,-,-
TGTGCCAGCAGCTTGGTACAGGGGGCGTCTGGTGACACCGGGGAGCTGTTTTTT,CASSLVQGASGDTGELFF,TRBV5-6,TRBJ2-2,TRBD1,-
TGCAGCGCTGGGGGGGGTGATACGCAGTATTTT,CSAGGGDTQYF,TRBV29-1,TRBJ2-3,TRBD2,once
TGTGCCAGCACCCTAACCCGCGCGACGAACAGGCACACCGGGGAGCTGTTTTTT,CASTLTRATNRHTGELFF,TRBV5-5,TRBJ2-2,-,-
TGTGCCTGGAGTCCAAACTCCGGAGGGAGCTATGGCTACACCTTC,CAWSPNSGGSYGYTF,TRBV30,TRBJ1-2,-,-
TGTGCCAGCAAACGGGACGAATCGTTCGAGCAGTACTTC,CASKRDESFEQYF,TRBV6-5,TRBJ2-7,-,-
TGTGCCAGCAGCGTGCGGACTAGCTACAATGAGCAGTTCTTC,CASSVRTSYNEQFF,TRBV9,TRBJ2-1,TRBD2,-
TGTGCCAGCTCACCAGGGGACAGGGTACTTGGAAACACCATATATTTT,CASSPGDRVLGNTIYF,TRBV18,TRBJ1-3,TRBD1,-
TGTGCCAGCAAGACGAGCGGGATCTACGGGGAGCTGTTTTTT,CASKTSGIYGELFF,TRBV6-6,TRBJ2-2,TRBD2,-
TGTGCCAGCAGCGTCTCGGACAGGGTATGGCAGCCCCAGCATTTT,CASSVSDRVWQPQHF,TRBV9,TRBJ1-5,TRBD1,-
TGTGCCAGCAGCACTCGGACAGGCGGGGAGACCCAGTACTTC,CASSTRTGGETQYF,TRBV11-2,TRBJ2-5,TRBD1,-
TGTGCCAGCAGCTTGTCGCCCAGTTCCTACGAGCAGTACTTC,CASSLSPSSYEQYF,TRBV5-4,TRBJ2-7,-,-
TGTGCCAGCAGTCCACCGGGACAGGGCAATCAGCCCCAGCATTTT,CASSPPGQGNQPQHF,TRBV28,TRBJ1-5,TRBD1,-
TGTGCCAGCAGTGACGGGGCGCTTTTCAATCAGCCCCAGCATTTT,CASSDGALFNQPQHF,TRBV2,TRBJ1-5,-,-
TGTGCCAGCAGCTTACCCCCGGGACAAGTATACGAGCAGTACTTC,CASSLPPGQVYEQYF,TRBV7-8,TRBJ2-7,-,-
TGTGCCAGCAGTCAGTCGGGACTAGCGGGAGAAGCCAAAAACATTCAGTACTTC,CASSQSGLAGEAKNIQYF,TRBV28,TRBJ2-4,TRBD2,-
TGTGCCAGCAGCTCAATACAGGGGGCGCGAGAGACCCAGTACTTC,CASSSIQGARETQYF,TRBV7-6,TRBJ2-5,TRBD1,-
TGTGCCAGCAGCCGAAATACAGGTAGCTCCTACAATGAGCAGTTCTTC,CASSRNTGSSYNEQFF,TRBV4-2,TRBJ2-1,-,-
TGTGCCATCAGTGTACTAGCGGGAGAGCGCTATGAGCAGTTCTTC,CAISVLAGERYEQFF,TRBV10-3,TRBJ2-1,TRBD2,-
TGTGCCAGCAGGACCTACAATGAGCAGTTCTTC,CASRTYNEQFF,TRBV2,TRBJ2-1,-,-
TGTGCCATCAGTGAGTCTGCAGGGCAGAGGAATTCACCCCTCCACTTT,CAISESAGQRNSPLHF,TRBV10-3,TRBJ1-6,-,-
TGCGCCAGCAGCTTGGCAGTTGCCTACGAGCAGTACTTC,CASSLAVAYEQYF,TRBV5-1,TRBJ2-7,-,-
TGTGCCAGCAGCGACCGGGACAGGGGGATTACTAATGAAAAACTGTTTTTT,CASSDRDRGITNEKLFF,TRBV5-4,TRBJ1-4,TRBD1,once
TGTGCCAGCAGTTCAAGGGACAGGAAGGCGTCCGAGCAGTACTTC,CASSSRDRKASEQYF,TRBV6-1,TRBJ2-7,TRBD1,once